The sample holds a few counts of the clone carrying this T cell receptor beta chain. Antigen specificity is unknown. These data belong to a study of blood T cells in healthy people across ages. Study results and caveats: Without sorted subsets, naive and antigen-experienced compartments could not be conclusively compared. Greater diversity and more naive CD4+ cells were seen in long-lived donors than in aged donors.

Using a J-beta primer mix together with a sample-barcoded 5' primer, a second PCR was run for about 7 to 12 cycles. Each cDNA molecule received a tag from a template-switch adaptor that had 12 random nucleotides. A single record per CDR3 protein comes from TCRdb applying MiXCR to the 5' RACE reads. The sample consists of about 580,000 distinct CDR3 sequences, roughly 43% of them appearing once. Germline V gene sequence: CDR1 SGHTA, CDR2 FQGNSA. There are 13 residues in the CDR3. This rearrangement joins TRBV7-2 to TRBJ2-7; 8 nucleotides match TRBD2. The end of the DNA aligns better with TRBJ2-5, so the J call may be wrong. The sequenced material came from blood. The sequence derives from a man aged 80 or over in good health. The CDR3 protein is CASSAGGGQTQYF. The CDR3 coding sequence is TGTGCCAGCAGCGCGGGGGGAGGGCAGACCCAGTACTTC.